A selection of T cell receptor beta chains follows, all from one sample in a study of T cells in Graves' hyperthyroidism and ophthalmopathy. TCRdb itself ran the multiplex PCR reads through MiXCR, one entry per CDR3 protein. The table includes some 270,000 distinct CDR3 sequences, over 20% detected once. Sample: blood. Receptors were obtained from a middle-aged woman with Graves' ophthalmopathy. The CDR3 runs from the conserved cysteine through the conserved F or W. The D gene is left open where the match is weak. Where a row states a size, it is once, few, many or the class of an expanded clone; other rows omit it.

>.|TRBJ2-7|many|TRBV28
TGTGCCAGCAGTTTATTAGCTAGGGCCTACGAGCAGTACTTC
CASSLLARAYEQYF
>.|TRBJ1-3|few|TRBV30
TGTGCCTGGAGTGTAACCCAGGGGAGGGACTGGAATTTT
CAWSVTQGRDWNF
>TRBD2|TRBJ2-3|many|TRBV6-5
TGTGCCAGCAGCACTACGACTAGCGGGAGCACAGATACGCAGTATTTT
CASSTTTSGSTDTQYF
>.|TRBJ2-5|many|TRBV7-9
TGTGCCAGCAGCCGAAGCGGAACCCTCGTTGAGACCCAGTACTTC
CASSRSGTLVETQYF
>.|TRBJ2-5|many|TRBV18
TGTGCCAGCTCACCACGAGGAACATCGAGCGGAGAGACCCAGTACTTC
CASSPRGTSSGETQYF
>.|TRBJ1-5|many|TRBV27
TGTGCCAGCAGTCCCTTGACACTCCTTAGCAATCAGCCCCAGCATTTT
CASSPLTLLSNQPQHF
>.|TRBJ1-4|many|TRBV28
TGTGCCAGCAGTTTGTACCTCCTGCGGGAAAAACTGTTTTTT
CASSLYLLREKLFF
>TRBD1|TRBJ2-7|many|TRBV28
TGTGCCAGCAGTGCCCAGGGACAGGGCCACGAGCAGTACTTC
CASSAQGQGHEQYF
>.|TRBJ2-5|many|TRBV5-1
TGCGCCAGCAGCTGGGACTCGGAGCAAGAGACCCTGTACTTC
CASSWDSEQETLYF
>.|TRBJ2-7|many|TRBV7-8
TGTGCCAGCAGCTTAGGATCAGGGAACTACGAGCAGTACTTC
CASSLGSGNYEQYF
>TRBD2|TRBJ2-7|.|TRBV6-2/TRBV6-3
TGTGCCAGCAGTCCCCTCCGGGGGGGCGCCGGGGAGCAGTACTTC
CASSPLRGGAGEQYF
>TRBD1|TRBJ2-7|many|TRBV6-2/TRBV6-3
TGTGCCAGCAGTATGAGGACAGGGAACTACGAGCAGTACTTC
CASSMRTGNYEQYF
>.|TRBJ2-7|.|TRBV27
TGTGCCAGCAGCCTTATGCGGGGTTCCGACGAGCAGTACTTC
CASSLMRGSDEQYF
>TRBD2|TRBJ2-5|many|TRBV30
TGTGCCTGGGAAAAAGTTAGCGGGTACCAAGAGACCCAGTACTTC
CAWEKVSGYQETQYF
>.|TRBJ1-2|many|TRBV5-5
TGTGCCAGCAGCTTGGCATTCCCCAGGTTTCGCTATGGCTACACCTTC
CASSLAFPRFRYGYTF
>.|TRBJ2-4|many|TRBV6-1
TGTGCCAGCAGTCCCGGGCCCACTGGCAAAAACATTCAGTACTTC
CASSPGPTGKNIQYF
>TRBD1|TRBJ2-2|many|TRBV29-1
TGCAGCGTCCTCGGCAACAGGGGGATGTCCGGGGAGCTGTTTTTT
CSVLGNRGMSGELFF
>TRBD1|TRBJ2-7|many|TRBV15
TGTGCCACCAGCAGGGGAGGGACAGGGGACGAGCAGTACTTC
CATSRGGTGDEQYF
>.|TRBJ1-1|.|TRBV6-1
TGTGCCGCAAAATTCGAATTGGGGGGGACTGAAGCTTTCTTT
CAAKFELGGTEAFF
>TRBD1|TRBJ2-7|many|TRBV6-5
TGTGCCAGCAGGCTTACTACAGGGACAGTCTACGAGCAGTACTTC
CASRLTTGTVYEQYF
>TRBD1|TRBJ2-4|many|TRBV28
TGTGCCAGCAGTCCAGGGACAGGGATTCTAGCCAAAAACATTCAGTACTTC
CASSPGTGILAKNIQYF
>.|TRBJ2-7|many|TRBV11-1
TGTGCCAGCAGCGCGACTAGAGGACAAGGCGTCTCCTACGAGCAGTACTTC
CASSATRGQGVSYEQYF
>.|TRBJ2-7|many|TRBV6-5
TGTGCCAGCAGTTACTCAATAGGGGCGGTATCCTACGAGCAGTACTTC
CASSYSIGAVSYEQYF
>.|TRBJ2-7|many|TRBV6-1
TGTGCCACCCTACGAGGTCCGGGGGAGCAGTACTTC
CATLRGPGEQYF
>.|TRBJ1-1|many|TRBV27
TGTGCCAGCATTCCGACAGGACTGAACACTGAAGCTTTCTTT
CASIPTGLNTEAFF
>.|TRBJ1-2|.|TRBV12-3/TRBV12-4
TGTGCCAGCAGTCAGCCCCGGGGTGGCTACACCTTC
CASSQPRGGYTF
>.|TRBJ2-7|many|TRBV7-2
TGTGCCAGCAGCTTAGTCTACGAGCAGTACTTC
CASSLVYEQYF
>TRBD1|TRBJ2-4|.|TRBV5-1
TGCGCCAGCAGCCAGGGGGTTTTAGCCAAAAACATTCAGTACTTC
CASSQGVLAKNIQYF
>.|TRBJ2-5|many|TRBV5-5
TGTGCCAGCAGCTTGGCCCCCCGCCTGGGTGAGACCCAGTACTTC
CASSLAPRLGETQYF
>TRBD1|TRBJ2-7|many|TRBV7-8
TGTGCCAGCAGCCAAGGACAGGGGGCCCTATACGAGCAGTACTTC
CASSQGQGALYEQYF
>.|TRBJ2-7|.|TRBV29-1
TGCAGCGTTGGGTGGGACACCTCCTACGAGCAGTACTTC
CSVGWDTSYEQYF